These 7 T cell receptor beta chains were all obtained from the same sample, sequenced in a study of cytomegalovirus exposure and HLA in healthy donors. The primer mix had 60 Vbeta and 13 Jbeta primers. The assay was immunoSEQ multiplex PCR, and TCRdb's table has in-frame clones only and misses some. The sample holds about 160,000 clones; 70% to 90% are singletons and the top ten take 1.5% to 2%. What was sequenced was PBMCs. The receptors derive from a woman aged 18 to 35 in good health and CMV-seronegative.

The chain is built from TRBV7-8 and TRBJ2-2, with D possibly matching TRBD1 (6 bases). V lost 3 bases, J lost 1 base, and 12 bases lay in between. This CDR3 contains 16 residues. The germline V gene has CDR1 SGHVS and CDR2 FQNEAQ. The CDR3 loop reads CASSFHRELNTGELFF. Here the CDR3 DNA reads TGTGCCAGCAGCTTCCACAGGGAGCTGAACACCGGGGAGCTGTTTTTT.

This chain links TRBV18 with TRBJ2-3, with 8 bases lining up with TRBD1. Germline V lookup: CDR1 KGHSH, CDR2 LQKENI. This CDR3 has 17 amino acids. V lost 0 bases, J lost 6 bases, and 11 bases stayed unmatched. Here the CDR3 reads CASSPPYSRGLADTQYF. CDR3 in DNA: TGTGCCAGCTCACCACCGTACAGCAGGGGGCTTGCGGATACGCAGTATTTT.

This clone was observed a few times. The junction shows a germline mismatch at one end, possibly a read error. V gene TRBV2 combines with J gene TRBJ2-1; 12 bases fit TRBD2. Per the germline V gene, CDR1 is SNHLY and CDR2 is FYNNEI. This CDR3 comprises 17 residues. The CDR3 DNA sequence: TGTGCCAGCAGGGAAGACCTAGCGGGAGGGCCACACAATGAGCAGTTCTTC. It yields the protein CASREDLAGGPHNEQFF.

This sequence joins TRBV6-5 and TRBJ2-3; 12 nucleotides agree with TRBD2. Germline V gene sequence: CDR1 MNHEY, CDR2 SVGAGI. V trimming: 2 bases; J trimming: 8 bases; junction bases outside the gene matches: 8. The CDR3 spans 16 residues. The CDR3 coding sequence is TGTGCCAGCAGTTACCGACAACTAGCGGGGGGCCGTACGCAGTATTTT. It translates to CASSYRQLAGGRTQYF.

The chain uses TRBV10-2 and TRBJ2-4; D is perhaps TRBD2 (6 bases). The germline CDR1 and CDR2 sequences are WSHSY and SAAADI. V lost 3 bases, J lost 0 bases, and 18 bases lay in between. The length of the CDR3 is 18 residues. CDR3 nucleotides: TGCGCCAGCAGTGATAGGGGACTCCTAGTCGTAGCCAAAAACATTCAGTACTTC. This codes for CASSDRGLLVVAKNIQYF.

This sequence joins TRBV7-9 and TRBJ1-1; D gene uncertain. In germline, CDR1 is SEHNR, CDR2 FQNEAQ (reference sequence). The V end lost 2 bases, the J end lost 5 bases, and 6 bases lay between the germline ends. The CDR3 is made up of 12 amino acids. This chain's CDR3 is CASSLSLTEAFF. Written as DNA, the CDR3 is TGTGCCAGCAGCTTATCGTTAACTGAAGCTTTCTTT.

The rearrangement joins TRBV11-1 to TRBJ2-3; 13 bases match TRBD2. This CDR3 comprises 15 residues. CDR1 SGHAT and CDR2 FQDESV come from the germline V gene (reference sequence). Trimming cost V 1 base and J 5 bases; bases outside gene matches: 0. As DNA, the CDR3 is TGTGCCAGCAGCTTAGGACTAGCGGGAGGAGATACGCAGTATTTT. Protein product: CASSLGLAGGDTQYF.